The rows below give T cell receptor beta chains drawn from one sample of a study of shared clonotypes between healthy human individuals. Method: immunoSEQ multiplex PCR; TCRdb's copy keeps in-frame clones and lacks some. The table lists about 2.1 million clones, approximately 92% of them singletons. The sequenced sample was naive CD8+ T cells from PBMCs. All receptors come from a man aged 18 to 29 in good health. Some clones in this sample may be carry-over from other donors' samples. Each CDR3 is given with its conserved first and last residue. Size is stated for part of the rows, as once, few or many counts, or as a class when the clone is expanded.

v_call | clone_size | cdr3_aa
TRBV4-3 | . | CASSQDIGQALGVIRGEQYF
TRBV29-1 | . | CSVLRGHNEQFF
TRBV9 | . | CASSVSGGPDQFF
TRBV11-2 | . | CASSLDRRAYNEKLFF
TRBV15 | . | CATSGGLAGGSTDTQYF
TRBV5-4 | . | CASSLAWDRLSSSSGNTIYF
TRBV6-1 | . | CASSDWGGEAEAFF
TRBV30 | . | CAWSGSFYGYTF
TRBV7-9 | . | CASSFSLQGINEQYF
TRBV6-1 | few | CASTLWGENTEAFF
TRBV9 | . | CASSVGTGANEKLFF
TRBV27 | . | CASSDQGNPSYEQYF
TRBV28 | . | CASSLQGTYEQYF
TRBV19 | . | CASWGQNLAKNIQYF
TRBV4-1 | . | CASKWEASYNEQFF
TRBV2 | . | CASTYSGGKGYNEQFF
TRBV7-2 | . | CASSLDLALSYNEQFF
TRBV28 | . | CASSLLAGLINEKLFF
TRBV7-3 | . | CASSSSGIKGETQYF
TRBV7-9 | . | CASSPTTGQGTDEQFF
TRBV7-9 | . | CASSLEGQPGNTIYF
TRBV7-9 | . | CASSLGGGGRYEQYF
TRBV6-1 | . | CASSESWTDTQYF
TRBV28 | few | CASSLWGEQYF
TRBV28 | . | CASSFPAGQRNTGELFF
TRBV12-5 | . | CASGFTPDEQFF
TRBV28 | . | CASIGLAGGREQYF
TRBV19 | . | CASSISREGLLQETQYF
TRBV13 | . | CASSLEASVSSTDTQYF
TRBV29-1 | . | CSVTGILNSYEQYF
TRBV6-5 | . | CASSSNLGYTF
TRBV18 | . | CASSPGSGNTIYF
TRBV6-5 | . | CASSPQGANSPLHF
TRBV7-6 | . | CASSLADRYEQYF
TRBV27 | . | CASSLQGANTEAFF
TRBV28 | . | CASSLGAYEQYF
TRBV27 | . | CASRDHWGALDHEQYF
TRBV5-1 | . | CASSLEQSLFYGYTF
TRBV6-1 | . | CASSADRGRTYEQYF
TRBV30 | . | CAWSVPGGVFYGYTF